This TCR beta chain is drawn from a study of T cell responses to AZD1222 COVID-19 vaccine. Study-level results: Unmutated variant regions are reportedly the target of nearly half of TCRs that are spike-specific.

Some clones are missing from TCRdb's copy, which holds only in-frame ones; the method was immunoSEQ multiplex PCR. The table shows about 130,000 clones, with just over 90% occurring only once. The table lists this clone with a count of one. The antigen remains undetermined. This receptor was identified in an adult in good health. The starting material was peripheral blood, obtained on day 0 of AZD1222 vaccination.

As DNA, the CDR3 is TGCGCCAGCAGCTTGGACGGGGCACACACAGATACGCAGTATTTT. This translates into CASSLDGAHTDTQYF. This sequence joins TRBV5-1 and TRBJ2-3; D tentatively reads TRBD1 or TRBD2 (5 bases each). Germline CDR1 SGHRS, CDR2 YFSETQ. This CDR3 comprises 15 residues. Trimming cost V 0 bases and J 2 bases, with 10 bases left between them.